One and the same sample provided the 4 T cell receptor beta chains below, sequenced in a study of blood T cell repertoires in COVID-19. Produced via immunoSEQ multiplex PCR; TCRdb's table is partial and in-frame only. The sample has about 460,000 clones, approximately 86% seen once. Specimen: PBMCs or T cells enriched from blood (not recorded which). These TCRs come from a woman between 55 and 75 years old who had recovered from COVID-19.

In the case of this clone: This sample includes further DNA sequences coding for the same CDR3. The CDR3, as DNA: TGCGCCAGCAGCCTGACAGGGCCCTCTGGAAACACCATATATTTT. This translates into CASSLTGPSGNTIYF. The chain joins TRBV5-1 to TRBJ1-3; TRBD1 aligns across 7 bases. The V gene end was trimmed by 4 bases and the J gene end by 0 bases; junction bases not matched to a gene: 4. CDR1 is SGHRS and CDR2 is YFSETQ in the germline V gene. This CDR3 region has 15 residues.

The chain recombines TRBV10-3 with TRBJ1-1, with TRBD1 identical over 8 bases. Germline V gene data show CDR1 as ENHRY and CDR2 as SYGVKD. Losses at the gene ends were 5 bases for V and 4 bases for J; bases not matched to a gene: 6. The CDR3 loop spans 14 amino acids. This chain's CDR3 is CAISPRGQGTEAFF. The CDR3 DNA reads TGTGCCATCAGTCCCAGGGGGCAGGGCACTGAAGCTTTCTTT.

In this sample, this clone turned up once. The V call is TRBV1, the J call TRBJ2-3; the table calls TRBD2, which could not be checked here. TRBV1 is a pseudogene. This CDR3 contains 15 residues. The CDR3: CTSSQGTSLTDTQYF. CDR3 DNA: TGCACCAGCAGCCAAGGGACTAGCCTCACAGATACGCAGTATTTT.

The V and J genes are TRBV28 and TRBJ1-3, with 9 nucleotides matching TRBD1. Per germline, CDR1 MDHEN and CDR2 SYDVKM. The CDR3 has 16 residues. The trim removed 4 bases at V and 4 bases at J, leaving 8 bases unmatched. CDR3 nucleotide sequence: TGTGCCAGCAGTTCCTCCGGGACAGGGATAGGAAACACCATATATTTT. It specifies CASSSSGTGIGNTIYF.